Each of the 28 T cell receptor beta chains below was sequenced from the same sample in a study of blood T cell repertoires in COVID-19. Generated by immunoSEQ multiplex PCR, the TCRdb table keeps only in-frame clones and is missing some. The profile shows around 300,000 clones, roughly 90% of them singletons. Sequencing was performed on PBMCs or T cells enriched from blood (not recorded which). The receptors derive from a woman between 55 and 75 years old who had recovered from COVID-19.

The CDR3 bases are TGTGCCAGCAGCTCAGGCGCATCGACTGGAAACACCATATATTTT. As protein: CASSSGASTGNTIYF. The chain employs TRBV7-2 and TRBJ1-3, with D unresolved. Germline CDR1 SGHTA, CDR2 FQGNSA. The V gene lost 4 bases and the J gene lost 2 bases, with 12 bases spanning the gap. CDR3 size: 15 residues.

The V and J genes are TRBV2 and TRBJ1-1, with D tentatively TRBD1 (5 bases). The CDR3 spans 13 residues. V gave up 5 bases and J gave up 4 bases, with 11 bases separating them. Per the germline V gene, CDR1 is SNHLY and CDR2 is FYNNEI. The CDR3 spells CASSLRVGTEAFF. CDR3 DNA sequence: TGTGCCAGCAGTCTCAGGGTGGGCACTGAAGCTTTCTTT.

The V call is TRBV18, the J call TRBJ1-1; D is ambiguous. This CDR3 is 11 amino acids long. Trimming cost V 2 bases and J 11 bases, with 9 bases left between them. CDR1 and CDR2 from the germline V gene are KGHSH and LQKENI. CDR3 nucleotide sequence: TGTGCCAGCTCACCAAGAGGTAGGGCTTTCTTT. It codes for CASSPRGRAFF.

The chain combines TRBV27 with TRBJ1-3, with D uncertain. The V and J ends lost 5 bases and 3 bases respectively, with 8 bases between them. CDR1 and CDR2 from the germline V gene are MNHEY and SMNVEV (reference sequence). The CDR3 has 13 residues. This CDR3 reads CASSVARGNTIYF. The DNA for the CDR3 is TGTGCCAGCAGTGTTGCGCGTGGAAACACCATATATTTT.

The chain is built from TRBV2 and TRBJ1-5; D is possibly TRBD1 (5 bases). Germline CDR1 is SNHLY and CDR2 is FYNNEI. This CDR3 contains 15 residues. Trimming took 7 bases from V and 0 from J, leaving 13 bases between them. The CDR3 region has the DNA TGTGCCAGCAAGAGTCCAGGGTATAGCAATCAGCCCCAGCATTTT. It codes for CASKSPGYSNQPQHF.

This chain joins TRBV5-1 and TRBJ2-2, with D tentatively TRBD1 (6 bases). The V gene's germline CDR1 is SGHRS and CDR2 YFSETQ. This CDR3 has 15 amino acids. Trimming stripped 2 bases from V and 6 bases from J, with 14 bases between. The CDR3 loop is CASSLALQGPGELFF. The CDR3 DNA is TGCGCCAGCAGCTTAGCTCTACAGGGTCCCGGGGAGCTGTTTTTT.

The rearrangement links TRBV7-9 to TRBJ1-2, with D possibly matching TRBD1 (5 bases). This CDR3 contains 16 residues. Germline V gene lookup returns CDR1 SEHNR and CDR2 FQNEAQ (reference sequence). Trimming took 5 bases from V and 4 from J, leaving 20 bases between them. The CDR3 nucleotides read TGTGCCAGCAGCCCCCAGGGAACCTTTTTCGGCTATGGCTACACCTTC. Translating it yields CASSPQGTFFGYGYTF. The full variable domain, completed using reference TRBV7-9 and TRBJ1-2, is DTGVSQNPRHKITKRGQNVTFRCDPISEHNRLYWYRQTLGQGPEFLTYFQNEAQLEKSRLLSDRFSAERPKGSFSTLEIQRTEQGDSAMYLCASSPQGTFFGYGYTFGSGTRLTVV.

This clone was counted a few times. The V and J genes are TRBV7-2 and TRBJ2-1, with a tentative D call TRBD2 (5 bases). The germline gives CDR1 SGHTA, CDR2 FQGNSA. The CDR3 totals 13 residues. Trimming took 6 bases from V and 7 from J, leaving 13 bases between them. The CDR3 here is CASRSWTGNEQFF. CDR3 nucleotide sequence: TGTGCCAGCAGATCCTGGACGGGAAATGAGCAGTTCTTC.

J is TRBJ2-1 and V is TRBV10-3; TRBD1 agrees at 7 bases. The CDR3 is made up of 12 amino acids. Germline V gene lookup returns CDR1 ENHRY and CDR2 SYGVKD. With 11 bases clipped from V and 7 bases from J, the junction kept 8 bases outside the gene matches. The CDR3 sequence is CAAQGNLNEQFF. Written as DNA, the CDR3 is TGTGCCGCACAGGGGAATTTGAATGAGCAGTTCTTC.

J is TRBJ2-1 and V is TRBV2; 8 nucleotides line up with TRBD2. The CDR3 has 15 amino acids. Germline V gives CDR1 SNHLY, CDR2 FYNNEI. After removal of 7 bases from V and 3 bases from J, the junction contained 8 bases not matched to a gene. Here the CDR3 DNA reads TGTGCCAGCAAAGAGGGACTAGTGCTCTACAATGAGCAGTTCTTC. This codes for CASKEGLVLYNEQFF.

CDR3 residues: CASSLGPYNSPLHF. As DNA, the CDR3 is TGTGCCAGCAGCTTAGGGCCGTATAATTCACCCCTCCACTTT. J is TRBJ1-6 and V is TRBV11-2; no reliable D call. Germline V lookup: CDR1 SGHAT, CDR2 FQNNGV. The CDR3 is 14 residues long. V was pared by 1 base and J by 4 bases, with 5 bases between. Complete variable domain (other parts from reference TRBV11-2 and TRBJ1-6): EAGVAQSPRYKIIEKRQSVAFWCNPISGHATLYWYQQILGQGPKLLIQFQNNGVVDDSQLPKDRFSAERLKGVDSTLKIQPAKLEDSAVYLCASSLGPYNSPLHFGNGTRLTVT.

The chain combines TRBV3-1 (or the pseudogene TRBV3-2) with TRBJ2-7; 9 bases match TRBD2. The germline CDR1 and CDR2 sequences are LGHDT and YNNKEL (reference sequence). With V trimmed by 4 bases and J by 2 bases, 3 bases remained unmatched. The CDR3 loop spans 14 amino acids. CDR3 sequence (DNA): TGTGCCAGCAGCCTCGGGACTAGCACCTACGAGCAGTACTTC. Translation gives CASSLGTSTYEQYF.

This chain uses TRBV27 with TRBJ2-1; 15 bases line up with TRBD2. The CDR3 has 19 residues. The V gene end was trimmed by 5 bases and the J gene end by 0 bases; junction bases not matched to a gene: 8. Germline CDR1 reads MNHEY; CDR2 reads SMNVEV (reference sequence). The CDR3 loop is CASSPPGLAGGYSYNEQFF. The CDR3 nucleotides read TGTGCCAGCAGTCCTCCGGGACTAGCGGGGGGTTACTCCTACAATGAGCAGTTCTTC.

CDR3 protein: CASSTITERWNQPQHF. CDR3 DNA: TGTGCCAGTAGTACAATAACAGAGCGGTGGAATCAGCCCCAGCATTTT. The chain is built from TRBV19 and TRBJ1-5, with D unresolved. Germline V gives CDR1 LNHDA, CDR2 SQIVND (reference sequence). V was clipped by 4 bases and J by 4 bases, with 17 bases between them. The CDR3 length is 16 residues.

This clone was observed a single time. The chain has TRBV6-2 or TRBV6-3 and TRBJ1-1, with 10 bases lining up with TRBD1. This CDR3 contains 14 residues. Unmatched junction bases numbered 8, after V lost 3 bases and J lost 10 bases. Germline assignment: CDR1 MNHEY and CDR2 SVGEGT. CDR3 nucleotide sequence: TGTGCCAGCAGTTATACCGGGACAGGGGCTCCAGCTTTCTTT. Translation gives CASSYTGTGAPAFF.

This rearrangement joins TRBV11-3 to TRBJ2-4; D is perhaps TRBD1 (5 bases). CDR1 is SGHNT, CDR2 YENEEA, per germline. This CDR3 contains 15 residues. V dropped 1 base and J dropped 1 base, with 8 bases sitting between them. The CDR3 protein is CASSLGAGAKNIQYF. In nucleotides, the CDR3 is TGTGCCAGCAGCTTAGGTGCAGGGGCCAAAAACATTCAGTACTTC.

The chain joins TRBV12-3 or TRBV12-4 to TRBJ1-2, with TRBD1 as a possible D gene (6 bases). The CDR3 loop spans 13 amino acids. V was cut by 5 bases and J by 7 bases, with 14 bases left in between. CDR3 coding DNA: TGTGCCAGCAGTAGGAGCCCAGGGGTTGGCTACACCTTC. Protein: CASSRSPGVGYTF.

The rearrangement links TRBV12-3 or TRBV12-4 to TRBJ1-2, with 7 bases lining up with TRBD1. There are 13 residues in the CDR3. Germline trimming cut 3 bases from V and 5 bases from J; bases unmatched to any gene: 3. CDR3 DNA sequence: TGTGCCAGCAGTTTCGGGACAGCTTATGGCTACACCTTC. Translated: CASSFGTAYGYTF.

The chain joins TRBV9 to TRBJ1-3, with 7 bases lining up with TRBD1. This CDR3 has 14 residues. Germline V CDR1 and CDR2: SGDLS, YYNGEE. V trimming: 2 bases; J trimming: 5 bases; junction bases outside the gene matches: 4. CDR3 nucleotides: TGTGCCAGCAGCGTTGGGACAGCAAGAAACACCATATATTTT. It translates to CASSVGTARNTIYF.

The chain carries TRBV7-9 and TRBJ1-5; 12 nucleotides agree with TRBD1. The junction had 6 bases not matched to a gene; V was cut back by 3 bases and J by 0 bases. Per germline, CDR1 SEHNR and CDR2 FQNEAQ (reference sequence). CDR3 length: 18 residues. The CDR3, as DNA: TGTGCCAGCAGCTTTAGGGACAGGGGGCGGAATAGCAATCAGCCCCAGCATTTT. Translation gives CASSFRDRGRNSNQPQHF.

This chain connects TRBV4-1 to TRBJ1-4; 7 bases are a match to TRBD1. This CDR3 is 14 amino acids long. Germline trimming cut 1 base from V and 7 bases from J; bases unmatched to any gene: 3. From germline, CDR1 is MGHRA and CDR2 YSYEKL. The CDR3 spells CASSQGAGGEKLFF. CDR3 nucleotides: TGCGCCAGCAGCCAAGGGGCAGGGGGTGAAAAACTGTTTTTT.

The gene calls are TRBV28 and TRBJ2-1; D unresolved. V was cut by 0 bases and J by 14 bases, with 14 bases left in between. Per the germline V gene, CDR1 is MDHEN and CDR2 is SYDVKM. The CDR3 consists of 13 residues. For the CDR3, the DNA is TGTGCCAGCAGTTTATGGGAAGCCCAACGGGAGTTCTTC. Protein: CASSLWEAQREFF. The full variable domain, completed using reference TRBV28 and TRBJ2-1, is DVKVTQSSRYLVKRTGEKVFLECVQDMDHENMFWYRQDPGLGLRLIYFSYDVKMKEKGDIPEGYSVSREKKERFSLILESASTNQTSMYLCASSLWEAQREFFGPGTRLTVL.

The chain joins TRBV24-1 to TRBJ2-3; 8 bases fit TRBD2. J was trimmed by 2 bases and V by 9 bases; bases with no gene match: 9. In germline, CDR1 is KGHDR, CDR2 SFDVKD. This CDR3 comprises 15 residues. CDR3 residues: CATGTGGPNTDTQYF. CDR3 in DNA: TGTGCCACCGGCACGGGGGGGCCGAACACAGATACGCAGTATTTT.

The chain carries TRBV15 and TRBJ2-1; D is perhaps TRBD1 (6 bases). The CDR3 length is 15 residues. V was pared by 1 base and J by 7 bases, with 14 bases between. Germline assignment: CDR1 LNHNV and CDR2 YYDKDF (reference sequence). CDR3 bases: TGTGCCACCAGCAGAGTCCAGGGGTTCGGGAATGAGCAGTTCTTC. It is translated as CATSRVQGFGNEQFF.

CDR3 in amino acids: CASSSASSTDTQYF. Here the CDR3 DNA reads TGTGCCAGCAGTTCCGCTAGCAGCACAGATACGCAGTATTTT. The chain is built from TRBV28 and TRBJ2-3, with a weak D call TRBD2 (5 bases). V was clipped by 4 bases and J by 0 bases, with 8 bases between them. Germline V gene data show CDR1 as MDHEN and CDR2 as SYDVKM. The CDR3 runs to 14 residues.

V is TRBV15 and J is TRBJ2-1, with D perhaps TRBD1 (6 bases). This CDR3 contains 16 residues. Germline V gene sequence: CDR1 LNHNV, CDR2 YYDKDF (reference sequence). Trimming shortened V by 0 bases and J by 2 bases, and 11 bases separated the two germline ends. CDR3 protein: CATSRDVRGTYNEQFF. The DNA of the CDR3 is TGTGCCACCAGCAGAGATGTCAGGGGTACCTACAATGAGCAGTTCTTC.

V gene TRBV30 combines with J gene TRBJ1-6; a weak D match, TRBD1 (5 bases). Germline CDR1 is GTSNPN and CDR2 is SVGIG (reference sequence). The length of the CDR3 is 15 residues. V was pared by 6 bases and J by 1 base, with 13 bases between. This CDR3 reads CACLREGSYNSPLHF. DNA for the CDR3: TGTGCCTGCCTAAGGGAGGGGTCCTATAATTCACCCCTCCACTTT.

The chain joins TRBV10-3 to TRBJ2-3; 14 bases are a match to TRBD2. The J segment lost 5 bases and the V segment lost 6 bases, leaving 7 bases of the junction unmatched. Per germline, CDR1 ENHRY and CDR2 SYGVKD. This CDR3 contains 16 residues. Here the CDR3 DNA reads TGTGCCATCAGACCGGGACTAGCGGGAGTGGGAGATACGCAGTATTTT. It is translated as CAIRPGLAGVGDTQYF.